Following are 29 T cell receptor beta chains from one sample sequenced in a study of blood T cell repertoires in COVID-19. This table comes from immunoSEQ multiplex PCR, and its TCRdb copy is limited to in-frame clones, with some not included. The table lists roughly 97,000 clones, 76% of them singletons. Sequences were obtained from peripheral blood. Receptors originate from a man aged 65 to 79 with acute or convalescent COVID-19.

On this clone itself: The DNA is omitted, as the CDR3 cannot be located on it reliably, and the CDR3 follows TCRdb's listing. The rearrangement uses TRBV21-1 and TRBJ2-3; the table names TRBD2, a call not compared with the DNA. TRBV21-1 is flagged as a pseudogene. The CDR3 contains 18 residues when both ends are counted. This chain's CDR3 is CASSKVYFGGSSTDTQYF.

The CDR3 coding sequence is TGTGCCAGCAGTTACGGGCCTAACAATGAGCAGTTCTTC. It yields the protein CASSYGPNNEQFF. The V gene is TRBV6-5, the J gene TRBJ2-1; D is ambiguous. Germline V gene lookup returns CDR1 MNHEY and CDR2 SVGAGI. There are 13 residues in the CDR3. Trimming stripped 2 bases from V and 5 bases from J, with 7 bases between.

This clone was counted only a few times. The chain employs TRBV3-1 (or the pseudogene TRBV3-2) and TRBJ1-2, with 8 nucleotides matching TRBD1. This CDR3 is 17 amino acids long. Unmatched junction bases numbered 11, after V lost 1 base and J lost 4 bases. The V gene's germline CDR1 is LGHDT and CDR2 YNNKEL (reference sequence). CDR3 amino acids: CASSQASGQAGGYGYTF. CDR3 in DNA: TGTGCCAGCAGCCAAGCATCGGGACAGGCCGGAGGCTATGGCTACACCTTC.

This clone was seen more than once but under ten times. CDR3 nucleotide sequence: TGTGCCACCTCACCGGGACAAGACACAGATACGCAGTATTTT. This codes for CATSPGQDTDTQYF. V gene TRBV10-3 combines with J gene TRBJ2-3; D possibly corresponds to TRBD1 (6 bases). Germline V gives CDR1 ENHRY, CDR2 SYGVKD. V dropped 10 bases and J dropped 2 bases, with 16 bases sitting between them. The CDR3 is 14 amino acids.

The chain carries TRBV6-4 and TRBJ1-1, with D unclear. CDR1 is MRHNA and CDR2 is SNTAGT in the germline V gene. V gave up 5 bases and J gave up 0 bases, with 7 bases separating them. The CDR3 loop spans 13 amino acids. The CDR3 sequence: CASSQQLNTEAFF. CDR3 sequence (DNA): TGTGCCAGCAGTCAACAGTTGAACACTGAAGCTTTCTTT.

The chain couples TRBV18 to TRBJ1-1; D gene unclear. The germline V and J ends were trimmed by 2 bases and 3 bases, with 13 bases remaining between them. Per the germline V gene, CDR1 is KGHSH and CDR2 is LQKENI. This CDR3 has 15 residues. CDR3 nucleotides: TGTGCCAGCTCACCATTCGAGGGTTTAGACACTGAAGCTTTCTTT. Amino acid sequence: CASSPFEGLDTEAFF.

The chain uses TRBV28 and TRBJ1-5; 9 bases are a match to TRBD1. Germline-derived CDR1 and CDR2 are MDHEN and SYDVKM. This CDR3 region has 16 residues. The V segment lost 5 bases and the J segment 7 bases; nucleotides outside the gene matches: 12. The CDR3 DNA reads as TGTGCCAGCAGTCCTCTCGGACAGGGGATTGTCCAGCCCCAGCATTTT. This encodes CASSPLGQGIVQPQHF.

This clone was observed a single time. For the CDR3, the DNA is TGCGCCAGCAGCCAAGAAGGATTGATGGTCGCGGCGGGAGGGCGGGATGAGCAGTTCTTC. This translates into CASSQEGLMVAAGGRDEQFF. The chain joins TRBV4-1 to TRBJ2-1; TRBD2 matches at 9 bases. With 0 bases clipped from V and 8 bases from J, the junction kept 20 bases outside the gene matches. This CDR3 region has 20 residues. The germline CDR1 and CDR2 sequences are MGHRA and YSYEKL.

This clone was seen repeatedly, ten times or more. V and J are TRBV6-1 and TRBJ1-3, with 9 bases matching TRBD1. The germline V gene encodes CDR1 MNHNS and CDR2 SASEGT. This CDR3 region has 15 residues. V shed 1 base and J 7 bases; nucleotides not matched to a gene: 5. CDR3 amino acids: CASSEEGTGYNTIYF. As DNA, the CDR3 is TGTGCCAGCAGTGAAGAGGGGACAGGGTACAACACCATATATTTT.

This sequence joins TRBV27 and TRBJ2-1; D is undetermined. The length of the CDR3 is 11 residues. CDR1 is MNHEY and CDR2 is SMNVEV in the germline V gene (reference sequence). Trimming stripped 4 bases from V and 6 bases from J, with 4 bases between. In nucleotides, the CDR3 is TGTGCCAGCAGTTCGTTCAATGAGCAGTTCTTC. It specifies CASSSFNEQFF.

This chain joins TRBV5-7 and TRBJ2-7, with 11 bases matching TRBD1. TRBV5-7 is marked as an open reading frame, function uncertain. The V and J ends lost 0 bases and 5 bases, in that order; junction bases with no gene match: 7. The CDR3 has 16 residues. The CDR3 bases are TGTGCCAGCAGCTTGGATCGTGGGACAGGGGGTAACGAGCAGTACGTC. Encoded protein: CASSLDRGTGGNEQYV.

The chain joins TRBV19 to TRBJ2-1; D gene ambiguous. Germline V gene lookup returns CDR1 LNHDA and CDR2 SQIVND (reference sequence). Trimming cost V 4 bases and J 3 bases, with 7 bases left between them. CDR3 length: 13 amino acids. The CDR3 DNA reads TGTGCCAGTAGTACCGTCAGCTACAATGAGCAGTTCTTC. Translating gives CASSTVSYNEQFF. The full variable domain, with the rest looked up from reference TRBV19 and TRBJ2-1, is DGGITQSPKYLFRKEGQNVTLSCEQNLNHDAMYWYRQDPGQGLRLIYYSQIVNDFQKGDIAEGYSVSREKKESFPLTVTSAQKNPTAFYLCASSTVSYNEQFFGPGTRLTVL.

The rearrangement uses TRBV5-4 and TRBJ2-7, with D tentatively TRBD2 (5 bases). The V end was cut by 0 bases, the J end by 1 base, with 14 bases between. The CDR3 contains 16 residues. Germline V gene sequence: CDR1 SGHNT, CDR2 YYREEE (reference sequence). CDR3 bases: TGTGCCAGCAGCTTGGACCCGTATCGGGGTTCCTACGAGCAGTACGTC. It yields the protein CASSLDPYRGSYEQYV.

This chain uses TRBV15 with TRBJ2-3, with D possibly TRBD2 on 5 matching bases. Per germline, CDR1 LNHNV and CDR2 YYDKDF (reference sequence). Trimming pared 4 bases from V and 4 bases from J, leaving 9 bases between. The CDR3 spans 13 residues. The CDR3 DNA is TGTGCCACCAGCAAGGAGGTCGCAGATACGCAGTATTTT. Translation: CATSKEVADTQYF.

This chain uses TRBV28 with TRBJ2-7; the D gene is possibly TRBD1 (5 bases). Deletions cut 7 bases from V and 0 bases from J, with 10 bases between. CDR1 and CDR2 (germline): MDHEN, SYDVKM. There are 13 residues in the CDR3. The CDR3 loop is CASKTESSYEQYF. DNA of the CDR3: TGTGCCAGCAAGACAGAGAGCTCCTACGAGCAGTACTTC.

This sequence joins TRBV28 and TRBJ2-7; TRBD1 is a possible D gene (7 bases). CDR1 is MDHEN, CDR2 SYDVKM, per germline. The CDR3 length is 16 residues. Between the trimmed V and J ends, which lost 2 bases and 1 base, there was a span of 15 bases. CDR3 in DNA: TGTGCCAGCAGTTTAAGCGGGCAGGGGGTTTCCTACGAGCAGTACTTC. Translating it yields CASSLSGQGVSYEQYF.

V is TRBV15 and J is TRBJ2-7; 7 nucleotides align to TRBD2. Germline CDR1 is LNHNV and CDR2 is YYDKDF (reference sequence). The CDR3 has 12 amino acids. After removal of 5 bases from V and 5 bases from J, the junction contained 3 bases not matched to a gene. The CDR3, as DNA: TGTGCCACCAGCGGGGAGGGGAACGAGCAGTACTTC. It codes for CATSGEGNEQYF. The variable domain in full, with the rest retrieved from reference TRBV15 and TRBJ2-7, is DAMVIQNPRYQVTQFGKPVTLSCSQTLNHNVMYWYQQKSSQAPKLLFHYYDKDFNNEADTPDNFQSRRPNTSFCFLDIRSPGLGDTAMYLCATSGEGNEQYFGPGTRLTVT.

CDR3 in amino acids: CASSLIGSSVHEQYF. In nucleotides, the CDR3 is TGTGCCAGCAGCTTAATCGGTTCTAGCGTTCACGAGCAGTACTTC. The V gene is TRBV13, the J gene TRBJ2-7, with a tentative D call TRBD2 (6 bases). There are 15 residues in the CDR3. CDR1 and CDR2 from the germline V gene are PRHDT and FYEKMQ (reference sequence). Trimming cost V 2 bases and J 5 bases, with 16 bases left between them.

The chain has TRBV5-6 and TRBJ1-1, with 8 positions matching TRBD1. V dropped 4 bases and J dropped 5; count of bases not matched to a gene: 10. Germline V gene lookup returns CDR1 SGHDT and CDR2 YYEEEE. The CDR3 sequence is 15 residues long. The CDR3 DNA reads as TGTGCCAGCAGCACTAGACAGGGGCGGAGGACTGAAGCTTTCTTT. Residues: CASSTRQGRRTEAFF.

The CDR3 nucleotides are TGTGCCAGCAGCTCCAGGGAACCGGGCCCGGCCCCCCAAGAGACCCAGTACTTC. It is translated as CASSSREPGPAPQETQYF. The chain combines TRBV28 with TRBJ2-5; tentatively, D is TRBD1 (5 bases). The V and J ends lost 6 bases and 1 base respectively, with 24 bases between them. CDR3 length: 18 amino acids. CDR1 and CDR2 (germline): MDHEN, SYDVKM.

This rearrangement joins TRBV28 to TRBJ2-7; D is uncertain. The germline CDR1 and CDR2 sequences are MDHEN and SYDVKM. The CDR3 runs 15 residues. V gave up 5 bases and J gave up 2 bases, with 16 bases separating them. The CDR3 sequence: CASSLARGWPYEQYF. The CDR3 coding sequence is TGTGCCAGCAGTCTCGCCCGAGGCTGGCCCTACGAGCAGTACTTC. Supplemented by reference TRBV28 and TRBJ2-7, the full variable domain reads DVKVTQSSRYLVKRTGEKVFLECVQDMDHENMFWYRQDPGLGLRLIYFSYDVKMKEKGDIPEGYSVSREKKERFSLILESASTNQTSMYLCASSLARGWPYEQYFGPGTRLTVT.

V gene TRBV24-1 combines with J gene TRBJ1-1; 9 bases agree with TRBD1. Germline V CDR1 and CDR2: KGHDR, SFDVKD. CDR3 length equals 14 residues. The junction had 8 bases not matched to a gene; V was cut back by 9 bases and J by 4 bases. The CDR3 loop is CATSTGTGSTEAFF. Here the CDR3 DNA reads TGTGCCACCTCCACCGGGACAGGGAGCACTGAAGCTTTCTTT.

V gene TRBV19 combines with J gene TRBJ2-7, with 7 bases identical to TRBD2. Germline CDR1 is LNHDA and CDR2 is SQIVND (reference sequence). The CDR3 is 18 amino acids. The ends lost 5 bases at V and 1 base at J; junction bases unmatched: 17. The CDR3 protein is CASSPQTGSSGISYEQYF. The CDR3 nucleotides are TGTGCCAGTAGTCCCCAAACCGGTTCTAGCGGCATATCCTACGAGCAGTACTTC.

This clone was seen at least ten times. The DNA for the CDR3 is TGCGCCAGCAGCCAAGGGGGAGGAGACACTGAAGCTTTCTTT. Protein sequence: CASSQGGGDTEAFF. This chain links TRBV4-1 with TRBJ1-1; the D is unclear. This CDR3 contains 14 residues. Trimming removed 1 base from V and 3 bases from J, with 9 bases in between. In germline, CDR1 is MGHRA, CDR2 YSYEKL.

This chain connects TRBV18 to TRBJ2-7, with D uncertain. Looked up from germline, CDR1 is KGHSH and CDR2 is LQKENI. This CDR3 has 16 residues. V was trimmed by 2 bases and J by 0 bases, leaving 14 bases between them. The CDR3 sequence is CASSPLSTSSSYEQYF. CDR3 nucleotides: TGTGCCAGCTCACCATTGAGCACGTCGAGCTCCTACGAGCAGTACTTC.

As regards this clone: The sample carries other DNA sequences with the same CDR3. The genes are TRBV4-1 and TRBJ1-6, with 7 bases lining up with TRBD1. Germline-derived CDR1 and CDR2 are MGHRA and YSYEKL. The CDR3 is made up of 16 amino acids. The trim removed 0 bases at V and 7 bases at J, leaving 6 bases unmatched. The CDR3 region is CASSQDRQGRNSPLHF. In DNA, the CDR3 is TGCGCCAGCAGCCAAGACAGACAGGGCAGGAATTCACCCCTCCACTTT.

The chain recombines TRBV18 with TRBJ2-1; TRBD2 matches 13 bases. The V segment lost 2 bases and the J segment 3 bases; nucleotides outside the gene matches: 7. The V gene's germline CDR1 is KGHSH and CDR2 LQKENI. The CDR3 spans 18 residues. CDR3 coding DNA: TGTGCCAGCTCACCAACCGGGACTAGCGGGATTTACTACAATGAGCAGTTCTTC. It specifies CASSPTGTSGIYYNEQFF. Based on the CDR3 plus reference TRBV18 and TRBJ2-1, the full variable domain is NAGVMQNPRHLVRRRGQEARLRCSPMKGHSHVYWYRQLPEEGLKFMVYLQKENIIDESGMPKERFSAEFPKEGPSILRIQQVVRGDSAAYFCASSPTGTSGIYYNEQFFGPGTRLTVL.

CDR3 DNA: TGTGCCAGCACCAGGGAGAACACCGGGGAGCTGTTTTTT. It translates to CASTRENTGELFF. V gene TRBV2 combines with J gene TRBJ2-2, with a tentative D call TRBD1 (5 bases). Germline lookup yields CDR1 SNHLY and CDR2 FYNNEI. CDR3 size: 13 residues. Trimming left V 7 bases short and J 1 base short, with 7 bases between.

The chain carries TRBV5-4 and TRBJ2-1, with D perhaps matching TRBD2 (5 bases). Per germline, CDR1 SGHNT and CDR2 YYREEE (reference sequence). With 5 bases removed from V and 6 bases from J, the gap between germline ends came to 15 bases. This CDR3 region has 14 residues. The CDR3 nucleotides read TGTGCCAGCAGTTCTGGACTGAGGGCCAATGAGCAGTTCTTC. Protein product: CASSSGLRANEQFF.